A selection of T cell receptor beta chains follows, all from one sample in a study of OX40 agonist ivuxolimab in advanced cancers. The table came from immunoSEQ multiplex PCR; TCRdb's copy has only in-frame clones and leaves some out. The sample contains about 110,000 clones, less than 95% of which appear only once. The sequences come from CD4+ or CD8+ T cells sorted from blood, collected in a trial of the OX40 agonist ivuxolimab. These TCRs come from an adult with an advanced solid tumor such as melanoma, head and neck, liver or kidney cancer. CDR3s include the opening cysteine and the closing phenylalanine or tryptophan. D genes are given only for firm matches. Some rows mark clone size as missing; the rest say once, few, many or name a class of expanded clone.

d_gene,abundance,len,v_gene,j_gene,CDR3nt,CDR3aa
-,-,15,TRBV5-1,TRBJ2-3,TGCGCCAGCAGCTTGCAGGGGCTACGCACAGATACGCAGTATTTT,CASSLQGLRTDTQYF
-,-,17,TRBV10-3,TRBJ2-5,TGTGCCATCAGTGCCTTAGGGGGGAAGGACCCCCAAGAGACCCAGTACTTC,CAISALGGKDPQETQYF
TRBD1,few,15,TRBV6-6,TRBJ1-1,TGTGCCAGCAGTTACACCGGACAGGTGAACACTGAAGCTTTCTTT,CASSYTGQVNTEAFF
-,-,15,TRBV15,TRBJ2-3,TGTGCCACCAGCAGAGTTTTTCGAGAAGGACATACGCAGTATTTT,CATSRVFREGHTQYF
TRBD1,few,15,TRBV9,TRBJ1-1,TGTGCCAGCAGTTTCCAGGGGGCGGTCGGCACTGAAGCTTTCTTT,CASSFQGAVGTEAFF
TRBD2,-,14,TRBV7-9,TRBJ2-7,TGTGCCAGCAGCTTAGTTCCGGGAGGGGCAGGTCGGCACTTC,CASSLVPGGAGRHF
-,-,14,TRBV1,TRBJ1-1,TGCACCAGCAGCCCCGGGACAGGGAACACTGAAGCTTTCTTT,CTSSPGTGNTEAFF
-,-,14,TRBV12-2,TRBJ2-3,TGTGCAAGTCGCTTTGTACCGAAGGGAGATACGCAGTATTTT,CASRFVPKGDTQYF
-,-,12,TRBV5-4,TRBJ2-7,TGTGCCAGCAGGCCAACAGGCGGGGAGCAGTACTTC,CASRPTGGEQYF
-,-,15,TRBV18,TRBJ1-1,TGTGCCAGCTCACTCCGGACAGACTTGAACACTGAAGCTTTCTTT,CASSLRTDLNTEAFF
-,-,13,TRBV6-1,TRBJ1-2,TGTGCCAGCAGCGCCGGGAAAGAATATGGCTACACCTTC,CASSAGKEYGYTF
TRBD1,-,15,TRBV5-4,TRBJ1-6,TGTGCCAGCAGCCTTGGACAGGATGTAGATTCACCCCTCCACTTT,CASSLGQDVDSPLHF
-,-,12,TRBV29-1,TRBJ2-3,TGCAGCGTTGAAGATCCGGGAGATACGCAGTATTTT,CSVEDPGDTQYF